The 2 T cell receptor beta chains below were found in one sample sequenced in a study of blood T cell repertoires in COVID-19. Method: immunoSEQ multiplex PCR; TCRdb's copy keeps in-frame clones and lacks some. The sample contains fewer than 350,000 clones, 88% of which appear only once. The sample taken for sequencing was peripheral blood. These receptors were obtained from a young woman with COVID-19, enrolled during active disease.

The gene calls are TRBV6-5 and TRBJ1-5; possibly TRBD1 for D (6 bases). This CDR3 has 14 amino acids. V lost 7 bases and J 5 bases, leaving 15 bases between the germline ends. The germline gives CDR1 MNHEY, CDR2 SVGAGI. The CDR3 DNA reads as TGTGCCAGCACTTTGGGGGACATTTATCAGCCCCAGCATTTT. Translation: CASTLGDIYQPQHF.

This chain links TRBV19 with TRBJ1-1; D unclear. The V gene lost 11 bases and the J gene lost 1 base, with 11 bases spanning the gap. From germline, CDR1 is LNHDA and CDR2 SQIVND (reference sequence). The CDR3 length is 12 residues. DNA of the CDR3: TGTGCCGTAAAGACGGGGAACACTGAAGCTTTCTTT. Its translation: CAVKTGNTEAFF.